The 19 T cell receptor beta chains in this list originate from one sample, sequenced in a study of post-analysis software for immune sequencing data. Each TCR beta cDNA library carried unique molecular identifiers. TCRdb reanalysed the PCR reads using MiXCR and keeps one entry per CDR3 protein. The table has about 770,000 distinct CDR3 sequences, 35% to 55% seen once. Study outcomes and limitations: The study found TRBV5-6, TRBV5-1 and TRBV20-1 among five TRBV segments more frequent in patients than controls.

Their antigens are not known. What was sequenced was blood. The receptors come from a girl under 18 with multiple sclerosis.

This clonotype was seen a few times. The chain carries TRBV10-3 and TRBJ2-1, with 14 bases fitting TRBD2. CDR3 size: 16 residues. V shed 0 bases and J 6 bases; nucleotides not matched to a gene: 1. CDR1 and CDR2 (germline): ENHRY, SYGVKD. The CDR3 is CAISESTSGRVNEQFF. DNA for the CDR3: TGTGCCATCAGTGAGTCGACTAGCGGGAGGGTCAATGAGCAGTTCTTC.

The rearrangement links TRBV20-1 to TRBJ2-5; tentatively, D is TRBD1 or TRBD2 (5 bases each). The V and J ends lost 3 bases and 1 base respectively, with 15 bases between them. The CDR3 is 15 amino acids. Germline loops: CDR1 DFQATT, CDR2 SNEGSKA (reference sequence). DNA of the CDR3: TGCAGTGCTAGGGAAAGACCAGGGAGCCAAGAGACCCAGTACTTC. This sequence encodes CSARERPGSQETQYF.

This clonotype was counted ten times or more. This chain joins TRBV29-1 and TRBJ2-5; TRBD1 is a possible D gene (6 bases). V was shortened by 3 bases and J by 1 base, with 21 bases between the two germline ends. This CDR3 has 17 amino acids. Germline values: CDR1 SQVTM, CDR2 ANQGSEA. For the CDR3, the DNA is TGCAGCGTTGATAGGGGTCGTGGGACACATTCCCAAGAGACCCAGTACTTC. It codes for CSVDRGRGTHSQETQYF.

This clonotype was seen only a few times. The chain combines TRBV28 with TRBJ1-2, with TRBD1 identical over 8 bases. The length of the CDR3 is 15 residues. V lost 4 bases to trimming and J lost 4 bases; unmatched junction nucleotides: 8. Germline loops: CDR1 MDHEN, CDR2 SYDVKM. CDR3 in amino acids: CASSSRQGLGYGYTF. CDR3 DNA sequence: TGTGCCAGCAGTTCCCGACAGGGGTTGGGCTATGGCTACACCTTC.

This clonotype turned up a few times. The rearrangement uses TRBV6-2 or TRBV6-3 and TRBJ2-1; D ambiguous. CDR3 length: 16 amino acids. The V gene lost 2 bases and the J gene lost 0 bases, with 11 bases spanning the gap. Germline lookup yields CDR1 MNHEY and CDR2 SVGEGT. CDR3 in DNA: TGTGCCAGCAGTTACCGGGCTAAACGCTCCTACAATGAGCAGTTCTTC. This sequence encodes CASSYRAKRSYNEQFF.

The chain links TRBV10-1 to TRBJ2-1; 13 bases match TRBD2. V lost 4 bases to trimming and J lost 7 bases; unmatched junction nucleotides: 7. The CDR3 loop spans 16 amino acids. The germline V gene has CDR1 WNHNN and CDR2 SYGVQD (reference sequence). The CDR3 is CASSAVLAGGRNEQFF. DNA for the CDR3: TGCGCCAGCAGTGCGGTACTAGCGGGAGGGCGGAATGAGCAGTTCTTC.

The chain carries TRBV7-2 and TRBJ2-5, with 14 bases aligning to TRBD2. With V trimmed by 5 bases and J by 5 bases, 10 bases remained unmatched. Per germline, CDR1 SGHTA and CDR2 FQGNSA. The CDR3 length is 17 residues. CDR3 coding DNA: TGTGCCAGCAGCCAGACTAGCGGGAGGGCCTCTTTGGAGACCCAGTACTTC. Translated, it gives CASSQTSGRASLETQYF.

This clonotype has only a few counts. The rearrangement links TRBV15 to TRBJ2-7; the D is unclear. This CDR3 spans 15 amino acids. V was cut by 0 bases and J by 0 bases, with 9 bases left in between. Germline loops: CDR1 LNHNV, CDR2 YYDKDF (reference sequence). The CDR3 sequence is CATSRDRLTSYEQYF. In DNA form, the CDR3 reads TGTGCCACCAGCAGAGACAGGCTTACCTCCTACGAGCAGTACTTC.

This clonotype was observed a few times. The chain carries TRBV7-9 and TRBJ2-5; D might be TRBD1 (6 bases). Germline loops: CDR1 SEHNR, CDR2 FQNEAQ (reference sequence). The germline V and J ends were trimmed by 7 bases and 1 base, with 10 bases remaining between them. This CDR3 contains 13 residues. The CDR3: CASTRDTQETQYF. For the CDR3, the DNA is TGTGCCAGCACCAGGGACACCCAAGAGACCCAGTACTTC.

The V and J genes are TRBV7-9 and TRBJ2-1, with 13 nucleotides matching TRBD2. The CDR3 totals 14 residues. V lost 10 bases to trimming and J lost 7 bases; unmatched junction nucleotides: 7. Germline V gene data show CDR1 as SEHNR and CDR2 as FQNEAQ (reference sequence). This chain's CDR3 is CAIVLAGGMNEQFF. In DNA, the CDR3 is TGTGCCATCGTACTAGCGGGAGGGATGAATGAGCAGTTCTTC.

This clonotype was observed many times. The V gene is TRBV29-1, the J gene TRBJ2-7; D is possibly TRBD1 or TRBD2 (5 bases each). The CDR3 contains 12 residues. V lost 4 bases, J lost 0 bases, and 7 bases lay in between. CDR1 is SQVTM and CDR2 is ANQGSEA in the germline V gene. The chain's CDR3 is CSVGDPSYEQYF. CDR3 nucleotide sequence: TGCAGCGTTGGGGACCCCTCCTACGAGCAGTACTTC.

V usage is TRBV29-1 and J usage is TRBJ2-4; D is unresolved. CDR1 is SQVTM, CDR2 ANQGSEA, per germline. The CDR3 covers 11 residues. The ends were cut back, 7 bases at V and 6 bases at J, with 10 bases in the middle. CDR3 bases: TGCAGCGGAATCGGTCTAAACATTCAGTACTTC. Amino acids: CSGIGLNIQYF. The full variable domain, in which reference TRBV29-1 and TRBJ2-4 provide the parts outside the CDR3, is SAVISQKPSRDICQRGTSLTIQCQVDSQVTMMFWYRQQPGQSLTLIATANQGSEATYESGFVIDKFPISRPNLTFSTLTVSNMSPEDSSIYLCSGIGLNIQYFGAGTRLSVL.

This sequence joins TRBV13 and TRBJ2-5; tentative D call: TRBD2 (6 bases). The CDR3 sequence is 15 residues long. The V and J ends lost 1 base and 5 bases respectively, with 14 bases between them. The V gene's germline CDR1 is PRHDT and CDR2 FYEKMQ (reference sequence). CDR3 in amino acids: CASSLVRAGMETQYF. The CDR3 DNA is TGTGCCAGCAGCTTAGTACGTGCGGGGATGGAGACCCAGTACTTC.

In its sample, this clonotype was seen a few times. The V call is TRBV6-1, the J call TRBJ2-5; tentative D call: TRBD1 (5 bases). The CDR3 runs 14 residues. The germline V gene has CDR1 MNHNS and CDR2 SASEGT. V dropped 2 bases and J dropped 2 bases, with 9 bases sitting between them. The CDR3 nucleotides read TGTGCCAGCAGTGAACGGCGGACACAAGAGACCCAGTACTTC. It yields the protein CASSERRTQETQYF.

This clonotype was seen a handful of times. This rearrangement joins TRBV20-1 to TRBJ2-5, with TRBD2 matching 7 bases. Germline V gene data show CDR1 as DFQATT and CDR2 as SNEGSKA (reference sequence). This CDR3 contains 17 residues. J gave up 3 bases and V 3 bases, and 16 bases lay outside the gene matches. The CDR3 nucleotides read TGCAGTGCTAGTCTCCCGTGGTTGTTAGGGAGGGAAGAGACCCAGTACTTC. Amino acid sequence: CSASLPWLLGREETQYF.

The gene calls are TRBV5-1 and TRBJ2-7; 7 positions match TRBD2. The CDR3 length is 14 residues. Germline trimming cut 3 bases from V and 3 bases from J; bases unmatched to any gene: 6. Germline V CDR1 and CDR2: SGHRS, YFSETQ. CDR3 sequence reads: CASSSGLWDYEQYF. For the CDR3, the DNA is TGCGCCAGCAGCTCGGGACTATGGGACTACGAGCAGTACTTC.

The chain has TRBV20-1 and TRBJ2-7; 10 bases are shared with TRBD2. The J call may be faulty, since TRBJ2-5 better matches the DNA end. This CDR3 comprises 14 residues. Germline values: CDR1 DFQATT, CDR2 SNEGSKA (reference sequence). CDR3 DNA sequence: TGCAGTGCTGTAGAGGTAGCGGGAGGAGAGACCCAGTACTTC. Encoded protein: CSAVEVAGGETQYF.

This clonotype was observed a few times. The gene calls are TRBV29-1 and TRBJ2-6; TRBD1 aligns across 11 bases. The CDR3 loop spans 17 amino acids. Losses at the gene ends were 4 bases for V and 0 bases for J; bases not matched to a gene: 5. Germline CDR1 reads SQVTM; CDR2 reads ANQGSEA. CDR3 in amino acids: CSVAGTGGFSGANVLTF. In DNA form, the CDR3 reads TGCAGCGTTGCCGGGACAGGGGGGTTCTCTGGGGCCAACGTCCTGACTTTC.

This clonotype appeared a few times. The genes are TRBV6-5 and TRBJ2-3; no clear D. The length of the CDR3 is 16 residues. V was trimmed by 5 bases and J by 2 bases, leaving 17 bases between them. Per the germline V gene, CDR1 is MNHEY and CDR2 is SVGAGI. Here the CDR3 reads CASSSQTPRYTDTQYF. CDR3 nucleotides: TGTGCCAGCAGTAGCCAGACTCCAAGATACACAGATACGCAGTATTTT.